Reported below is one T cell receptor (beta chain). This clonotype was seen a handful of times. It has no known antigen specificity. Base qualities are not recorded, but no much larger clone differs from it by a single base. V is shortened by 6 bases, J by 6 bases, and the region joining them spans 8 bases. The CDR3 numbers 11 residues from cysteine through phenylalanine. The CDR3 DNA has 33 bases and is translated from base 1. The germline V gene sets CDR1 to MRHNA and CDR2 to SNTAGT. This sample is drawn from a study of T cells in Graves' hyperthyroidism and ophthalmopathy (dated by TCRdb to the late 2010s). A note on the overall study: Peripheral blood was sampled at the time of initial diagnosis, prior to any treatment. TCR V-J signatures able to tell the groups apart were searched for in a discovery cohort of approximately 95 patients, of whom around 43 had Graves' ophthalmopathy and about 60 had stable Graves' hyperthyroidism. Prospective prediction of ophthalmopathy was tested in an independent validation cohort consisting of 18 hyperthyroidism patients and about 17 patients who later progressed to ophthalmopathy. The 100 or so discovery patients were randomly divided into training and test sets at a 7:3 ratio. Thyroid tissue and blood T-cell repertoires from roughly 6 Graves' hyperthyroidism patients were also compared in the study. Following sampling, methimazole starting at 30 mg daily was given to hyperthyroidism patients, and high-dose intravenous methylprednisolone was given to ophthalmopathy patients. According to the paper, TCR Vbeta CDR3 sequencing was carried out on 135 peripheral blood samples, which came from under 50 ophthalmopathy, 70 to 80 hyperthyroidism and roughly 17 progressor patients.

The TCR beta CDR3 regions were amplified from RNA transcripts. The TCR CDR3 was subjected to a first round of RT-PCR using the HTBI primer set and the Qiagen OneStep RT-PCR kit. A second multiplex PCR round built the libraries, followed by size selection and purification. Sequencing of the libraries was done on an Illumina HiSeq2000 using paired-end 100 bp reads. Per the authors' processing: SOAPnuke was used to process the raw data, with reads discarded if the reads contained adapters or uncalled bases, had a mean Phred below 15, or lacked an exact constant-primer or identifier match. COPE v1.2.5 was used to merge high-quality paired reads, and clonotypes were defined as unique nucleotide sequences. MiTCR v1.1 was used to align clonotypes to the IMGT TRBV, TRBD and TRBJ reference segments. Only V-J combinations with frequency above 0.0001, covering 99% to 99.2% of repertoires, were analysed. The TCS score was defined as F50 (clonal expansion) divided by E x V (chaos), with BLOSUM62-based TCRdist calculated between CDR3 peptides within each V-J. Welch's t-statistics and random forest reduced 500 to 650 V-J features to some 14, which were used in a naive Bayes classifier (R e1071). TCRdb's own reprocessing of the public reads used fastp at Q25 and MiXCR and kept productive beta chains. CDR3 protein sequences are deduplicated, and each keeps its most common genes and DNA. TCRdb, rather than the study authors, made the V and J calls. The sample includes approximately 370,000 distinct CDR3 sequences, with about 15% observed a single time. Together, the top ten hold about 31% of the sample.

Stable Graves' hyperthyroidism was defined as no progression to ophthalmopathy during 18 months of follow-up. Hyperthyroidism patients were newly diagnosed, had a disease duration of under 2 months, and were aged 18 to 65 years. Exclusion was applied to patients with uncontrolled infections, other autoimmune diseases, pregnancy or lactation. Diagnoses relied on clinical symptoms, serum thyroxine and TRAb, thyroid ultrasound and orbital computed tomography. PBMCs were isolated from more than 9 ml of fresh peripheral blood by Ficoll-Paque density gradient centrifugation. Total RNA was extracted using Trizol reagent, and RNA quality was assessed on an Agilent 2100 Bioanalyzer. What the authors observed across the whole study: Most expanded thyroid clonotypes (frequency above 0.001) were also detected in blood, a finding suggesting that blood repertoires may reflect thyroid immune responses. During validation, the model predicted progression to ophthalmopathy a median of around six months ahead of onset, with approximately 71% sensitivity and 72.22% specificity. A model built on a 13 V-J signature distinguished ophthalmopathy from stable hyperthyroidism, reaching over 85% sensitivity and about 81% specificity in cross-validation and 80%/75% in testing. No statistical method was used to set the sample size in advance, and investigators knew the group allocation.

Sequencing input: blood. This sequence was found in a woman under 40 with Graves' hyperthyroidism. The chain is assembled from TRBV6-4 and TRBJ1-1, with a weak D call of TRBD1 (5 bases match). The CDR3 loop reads CASRLGAEAFF. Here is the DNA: TGTGCCAGCAGGCTAGGGGCTGAAGCTTTCTTT.